The rows below give T cell receptor beta chains drawn from one sample of a study of a mutant IDH1 vaccine in newly diagnosed glioma. Method: immunoSEQ multiplex PCR; TCRdb's copy keeps in-frame clones and lacks some. This table holds some 50,000 clones, less than 70% found once. Antigens for these TCRs are unknown. The input for sequencing was peripheral blood mononuclear cells (PBMCs), taken from a glioma patient whose treatment included an IDH1 peptide vaccine. Every receptor here comes from a man in his forties with glioma. Some clones in this sample may be carry-over from other donors' samples. CDR3s include the opening cysteine and the closing phenylalanine or tryptophan. The order of the fields is V gene, clone size, J gene, D gene, CDR3 protein. A D gene is named only where the DNA matches it firmly. Clone sizes are given selectively: once, few, many, or a class where the clone is expanded.

TRBV7-6,-,TRBJ1-1,-,CASSFSEHTEAFF
TRBV30,-,TRBJ1-1,TRBD1,CAWSVRAGGIRGNTEAFF
TRBV29-1,few,TRBJ2-2,-,CSVRMAGELFF
TRBV7-9,-,TRBJ1-1,-,CASSLVGENTEAFF
TRBV10-2,-,TRBJ2-2,TRBD1,CASTGTVNTGELFF
TRBV9,-,TRBJ2-5,TRBD2,CASSVGVVGGETQYF
TRBV2,-,TRBJ1-5,-,CASSEGNSNQPQHF
TRBV13,-,TRBJ2-7,-,CASSPTGVYEQYF
TRBV18,-,TRBJ1-2,-,CASSPRRGVSNYGYTF
TRBV14,-,TRBJ2-1,-,CASSQGTRNEQFF
TRBV18,-,TRBJ2-7,TRBD1,CASSPPWDRDEQYF
TRBV5-6,-,TRBJ2-7,-,CASSLGRMGGEQYF
TRBV7-2,-,TRBJ1-1,-,CASSLRGVTEAFF
TRBV4-2,-,TRBJ1-6,TRBD1,CASSRSAGGSYNSPLHF
TRBV5-6,-,TRBJ1-2,TRBD1,CASSLEVTGVGYGYTF
TRBV4-3,-,TRBJ1-5,TRBD1,CASSPTGDNQPQHF
TRBV5-1,-,TRBJ2-5,TRBD2,CASKFSGGQETQYF
TRBV6-5,-,TRBJ2-2,TRBD1,CASSNARGLGELFF
TRBV29-1,few,TRBJ2-5,-,CSVEGRTQETQYF
TRBV19,-,TRBJ2-2,TRBD1,CASSIPWTGRTGELFF
TRBV5-4,-,TRBJ2-3,-,CASSTLDTSTDTQYF
TRBV5-1,few,TRBJ1-3,TRBD1,CASSPGTGVPGNTIYF